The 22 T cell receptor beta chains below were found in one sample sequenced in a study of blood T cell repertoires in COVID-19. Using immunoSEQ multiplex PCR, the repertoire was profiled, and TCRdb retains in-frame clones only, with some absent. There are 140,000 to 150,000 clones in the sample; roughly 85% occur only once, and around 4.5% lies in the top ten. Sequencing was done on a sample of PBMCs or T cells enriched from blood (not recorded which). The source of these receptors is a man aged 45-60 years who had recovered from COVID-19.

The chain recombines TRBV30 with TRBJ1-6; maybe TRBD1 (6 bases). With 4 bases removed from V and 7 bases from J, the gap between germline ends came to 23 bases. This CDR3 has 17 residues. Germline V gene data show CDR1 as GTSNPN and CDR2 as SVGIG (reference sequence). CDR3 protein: CAWTPLGGLGQNSPLHF. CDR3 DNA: TGTGCCTGGACGCCCTTAGGGGGTTTAGGCCAAAATTCACCCCTCCACTTT.

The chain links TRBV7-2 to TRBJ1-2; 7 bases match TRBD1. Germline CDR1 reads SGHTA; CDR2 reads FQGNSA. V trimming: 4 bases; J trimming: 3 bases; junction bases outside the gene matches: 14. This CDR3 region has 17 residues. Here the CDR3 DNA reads TGTGCCAGCAGCTCCCCCCGCAGGGGGGCCGATCACTATGGCTACACCTTC. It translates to CASSSPRRGADHYGYTF.

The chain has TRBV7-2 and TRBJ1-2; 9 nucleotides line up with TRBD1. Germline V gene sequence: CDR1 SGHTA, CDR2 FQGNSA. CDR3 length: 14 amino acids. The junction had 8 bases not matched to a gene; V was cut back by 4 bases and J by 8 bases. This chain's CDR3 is CASSSYYRGPGYTF. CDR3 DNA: TGTGCCAGCAGCTCCTATTACAGGGGGCCCGGCTACACCTTC.

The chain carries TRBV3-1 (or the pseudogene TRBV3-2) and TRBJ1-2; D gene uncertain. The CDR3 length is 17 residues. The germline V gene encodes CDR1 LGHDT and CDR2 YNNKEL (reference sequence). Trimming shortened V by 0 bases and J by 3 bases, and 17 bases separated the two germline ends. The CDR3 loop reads CASSQEYRPRWDYGYTF. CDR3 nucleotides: TGTGCCAGCAGCCAAGAGTATCGTCCCAGGTGGGACTATGGCTACACCTTC.

CDR3 coding DNA: TGTGCCAGCAGCTCGGGACTAGCCACCGGGGAGCTGTTTTTT. Amino acids: CASSSGLATGELFF. The chain has TRBV7-3 and TRBJ2-2; 9 bases map to TRBD2. V dropped 4 bases and J dropped 4; count of bases not matched to a gene: 1. Germline CDR1 is SGHTA and CDR2 is FQGTGA. The CDR3 has 14 amino acids.

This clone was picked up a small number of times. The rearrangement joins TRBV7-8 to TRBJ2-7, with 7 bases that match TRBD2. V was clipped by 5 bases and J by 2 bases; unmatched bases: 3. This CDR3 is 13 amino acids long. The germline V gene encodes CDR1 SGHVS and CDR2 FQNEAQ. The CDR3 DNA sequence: TGTGCCAGCAGCGCTCTAGCGGCCTACGAGCAGTACTTC. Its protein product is CASSALAAYEQYF.

The CDR3 sequence: CASSMTGDSRDEKLFF. For the CDR3, the DNA is TGTGCCAGCAGCATGACAGGGGATAGTCGGGATGAAAAACTGTTTTTT. The rearrangement joins TRBV3-1 (or the pseudogene TRBV3-2) to TRBJ1-4; 8 nucleotides match TRBD1. The CDR3 contains 16 residues. With V trimmed by 5 bases and J by 6 bases, 11 bases remained unmatched. Germline V gives CDR1 LGHDT, CDR2 YNNKEL (reference sequence).

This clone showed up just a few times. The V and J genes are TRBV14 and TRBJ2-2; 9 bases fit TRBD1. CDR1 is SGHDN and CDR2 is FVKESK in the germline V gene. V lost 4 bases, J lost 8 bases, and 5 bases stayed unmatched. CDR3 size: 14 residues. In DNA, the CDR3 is TGTGCCAGCAGCCGACTACAGGGGGCTGGGGAGCTGTTTTTT. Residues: CASSRLQGAGELFF.

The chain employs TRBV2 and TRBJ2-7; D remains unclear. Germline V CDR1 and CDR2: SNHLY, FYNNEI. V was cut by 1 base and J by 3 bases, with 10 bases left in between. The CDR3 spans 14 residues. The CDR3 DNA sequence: TGTGCCAGCAGTGAAGAAGCCTGGAGCTACGAGCAGTACTTC. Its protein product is CASSEEAWSYEQYF.

In nucleotides, the CDR3 is TGTGCCAGCAGCCTACAGGGGGGCAATCAGCCCCAGCATTTT. This codes for CASSLQGGNQPQHF. The chain couples TRBV5-5 to TRBJ1-5; 8 positions match TRBD1. The CDR3 is 14 residues long. Trimming took 4 bases from V and 2 from J; bases not matched to a gene: 2. Per germline, CDR1 SGHKS and CDR2 YYEKEE (reference sequence).

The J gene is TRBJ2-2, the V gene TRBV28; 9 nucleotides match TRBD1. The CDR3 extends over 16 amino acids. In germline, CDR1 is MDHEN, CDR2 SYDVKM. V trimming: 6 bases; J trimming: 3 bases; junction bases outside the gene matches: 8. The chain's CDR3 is CASRPRDRDYTGELFF. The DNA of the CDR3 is TGTGCCAGCAGGCCCCGGGACAGGGACTACACCGGGGAGCTGTTTTTT. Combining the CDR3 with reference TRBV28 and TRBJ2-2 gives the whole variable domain DVKVTQSSRYLVKRTGEKVFLECVQDMDHENMFWYRQDPGLGLRLIYFSYDVKMKEKGDIPEGYSVSREKKERFSLILESASTNQTSMYLCASRPRDRDYTGELFFGEGSRLTVL.

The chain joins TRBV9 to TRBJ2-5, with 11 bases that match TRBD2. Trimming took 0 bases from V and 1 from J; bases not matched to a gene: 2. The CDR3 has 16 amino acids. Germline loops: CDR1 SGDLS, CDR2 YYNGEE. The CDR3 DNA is TGTGCCAGCAGCGTAGCCGGGACTAGCGGCCAAGAGACCCAGTACTTC. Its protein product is CASSVAGTSGQETQYF.

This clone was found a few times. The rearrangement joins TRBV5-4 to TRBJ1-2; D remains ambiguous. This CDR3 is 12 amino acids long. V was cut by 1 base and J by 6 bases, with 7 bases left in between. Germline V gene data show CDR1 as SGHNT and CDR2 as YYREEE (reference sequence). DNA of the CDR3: TGTGCCAGCAGCTTGCGGGAAGATGGCTACACCTTC. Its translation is CASSLREDGYTF.

The CDR3 coding sequence is TGTGCCATCAGTGAGTCCGAGGGGGTAAACTATGGCTACACCTTC. It yields the protein CAISESEGVNYGYTF. The V gene is TRBV10-3, the J gene TRBJ1-2; D may be TRBD1 (6 bases). CDR3 length: 15 residues. From germline, CDR1 is ENHRY and CDR2 SYGVKD. The germline V and J ends were trimmed by 0 bases and 2 bases, with 10 bases remaining between them.

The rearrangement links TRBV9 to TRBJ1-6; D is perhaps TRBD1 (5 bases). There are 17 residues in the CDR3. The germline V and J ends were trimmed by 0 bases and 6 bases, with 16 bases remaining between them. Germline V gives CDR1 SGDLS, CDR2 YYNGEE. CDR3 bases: TGTGCCAGCAGCGTAGGTGGGGCGCAGGGACTTAATTCACCCCTCCACTTT. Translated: CASSVGGAQGLNSPLHF.

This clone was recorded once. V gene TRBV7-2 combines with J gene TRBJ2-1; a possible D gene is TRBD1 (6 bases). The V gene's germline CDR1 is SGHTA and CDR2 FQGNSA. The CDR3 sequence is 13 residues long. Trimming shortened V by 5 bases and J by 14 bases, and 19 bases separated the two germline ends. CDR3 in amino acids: CASSPYRVGLEFF. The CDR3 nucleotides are TGTGCCAGCAGCCCGTACAGGGTCGGCCTAGAGTTCTTC. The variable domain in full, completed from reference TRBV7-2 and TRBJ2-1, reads GAGVSQSPSNKVTEKGKDVELRCDPISGHTALYWYRQSLGQGLEFLIYFQGNSAPDKSGLPSDRFSAERTGGSVSTLTIQRTQQEDSAVYLCASSPYRVGLEFFGPGTRLTVL.

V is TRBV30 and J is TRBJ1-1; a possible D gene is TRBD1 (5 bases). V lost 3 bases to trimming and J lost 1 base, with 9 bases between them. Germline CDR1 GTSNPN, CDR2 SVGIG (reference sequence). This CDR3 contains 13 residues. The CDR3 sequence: CAWSPQGNTEAFF. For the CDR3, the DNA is TGTGCCTGGAGCCCTCAGGGGAACACTGAAGCTTTCTTT.

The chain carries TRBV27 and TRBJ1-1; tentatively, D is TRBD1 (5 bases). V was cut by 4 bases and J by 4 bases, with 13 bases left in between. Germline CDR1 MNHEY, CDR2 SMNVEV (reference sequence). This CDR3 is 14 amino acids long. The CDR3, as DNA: TGTGCCAGCAGTTGGGGGACTAGGGGCACTGAAGCTTTCTTT. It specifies CASSWGTRGTEAFF.

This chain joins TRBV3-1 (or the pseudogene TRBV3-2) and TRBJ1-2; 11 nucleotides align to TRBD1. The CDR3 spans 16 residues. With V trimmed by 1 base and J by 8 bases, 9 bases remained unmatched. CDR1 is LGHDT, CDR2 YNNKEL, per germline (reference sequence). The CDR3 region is CASSQATGTGGWGYTF. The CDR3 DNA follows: TGTGCCAGCAGCCAAGCGACCGGGACAGGGGGTTGGGGCTACACCTTC.

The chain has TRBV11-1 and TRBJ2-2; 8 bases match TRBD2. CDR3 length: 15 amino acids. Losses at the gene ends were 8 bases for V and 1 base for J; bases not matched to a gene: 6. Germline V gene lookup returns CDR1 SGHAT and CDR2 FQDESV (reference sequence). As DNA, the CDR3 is TGTGCCAGCTCCCAGCGGGAGAGGAACACCGGGGAGCTGTTTTTT. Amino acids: CASSQRERNTGELFF.

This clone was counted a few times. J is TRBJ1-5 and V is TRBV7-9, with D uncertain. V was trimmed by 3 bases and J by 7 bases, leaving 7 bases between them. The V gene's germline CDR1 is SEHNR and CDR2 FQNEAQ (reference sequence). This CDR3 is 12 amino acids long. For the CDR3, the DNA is TGTGCCAGCAGCTTGGCGGTCCAGCCCCAGCATTTT. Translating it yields CASSLAVQPQHF.

CDR3 in amino acids: CASSLPGGYNSPLHF. The CDR3 nucleotides are TGTGCCAGCAGCTTACCAGGGGGGTATAATTCACCCCTCCACTTT. The chain joins TRBV5-6 to TRBJ1-6, with 7 nucleotides matching TRBD1. The V segment lost 2 bases and the J segment 4 bases; nucleotides outside the gene matches: 3. Germline CDR1 SGHDT, CDR2 YYEEEE. The CDR3 is 15 residues long.